The 24 T cell receptor beta chains reported below all come from one sample, sequenced in a study of lymphopenia after photon versus proton radiotherapy. This table comes from immunoSEQ multiplex PCR, and its TCRdb copy is limited to in-frame clones, with some not included. The sample records 53,000 or so clones, about four fifths being singletons. The material was peripheral blood, obtained from a patient treated with photon-based radiotherapy. Every receptor here comes from a middle-aged man with gastric cancer.

The V and J genes are TRBV6-6 and TRBJ1-1; 7 bases are shared with TRBD1. Germline CDR1 and CDR2: MNHNY and SVGAGI (reference sequence). CDR3 length equals 15 residues. V lost 0 bases to trimming and J lost 3 bases; unmatched junction nucleotides: 4. In DNA form, the CDR3 reads TGTGCCAGCAGTTACTCAAGGAGGGGGCACACTGAAGCTTTCTTT. Translated: CASSYSRRGHTEAFF.

The V and J genes are TRBV18 and TRBJ2-2; 12 positions match TRBD2. This CDR3 spans 14 amino acids. Germline CDR1 is KGHSH and CDR2 is LQKENI. V trimming: 5 bases; J trimming: 8 bases; junction bases outside the gene matches: 3. The CDR3 is CASSSTSGRGELFF. CDR3 sequence (DNA): TGTGCCAGCTCATCGACTAGCGGGAGAGGGGAGCTGTTTTTT.

The gene calls are TRBV7-2 and TRBJ1-2; the match to TRBD1 covers 8 bases. The CDR3 is 15 amino acids. V gave up 4 bases and J gave up 8 bases; unmatched junction bases: 12. Germline V gives CDR1 SGHTA, CDR2 FQGNSA. The CDR3 protein is CASSSQGQGARGYTF. Written as DNA, the CDR3 is TGTGCCAGCAGCTCCCAGGGTCAGGGGGCTCGCGGCTACACCTTC.

CDR3 region: CASGKEGPGELFF. The CDR3 DNA sequence: TGTGCCAGCGGAAAGGAGGGCCCCGGGGAGCTGTTTTTT. The gene calls are TRBV7-9 and TRBJ2-2, with D tentatively TRBD2 (6 bases). The CDR3 contains 13 residues. The germline V gene has CDR1 SEHNR and CDR2 FQNEAQ (reference sequence). Trimming shortened V by 8 bases and J by 6 bases, and 13 bases separated the two germline ends.

The V call is TRBV19, the J call TRBJ1-5, with 9 bases aligning to TRBD1. The germline CDR1 and CDR2 sequences are LNHDA and SQIVND (reference sequence). V lost 5 bases, J lost 0 bases, and 11 bases stayed unmatched. The CDR3 has 18 residues. The CDR3 loop is CASSVNAGQGYSNQPQHF. The CDR3 bases are TGTGCCAGTAGTGTAAACGCGGGACAGGGATATAGCAATCAGCCCCAGCATTTT. The full variable domain, completed using reference TRBV19 and TRBJ1-5, is DGGITQSPKYLFRKEGQNVTLSCEQNLNHDAMYWYRQDPGQGLRLIYYSQIVNDFQKGDIAEGYSVSREKKESFPLTVTSAQKNPTAFYLCASSVNAGQGYSNQPQHFGDGTRLSIL.

This clone was found once. The rearrangement joins TRBV6-5 to TRBJ2-1; 12 bases are shared with TRBD2. This CDR3 comprises 15 residues. Germline V gives CDR1 MNHEY, CDR2 SVGAGI. Unmatched junction bases numbered 5, after V lost 5 bases and J lost 6 bases. This CDR3 reads CASSRTSGILNEQFF. In DNA form, the CDR3 reads TGTGCCAGCAGTAGGACTAGCGGGATCCTCAATGAGCAGTTCTTC.

The chain links TRBV5-5 to TRBJ2-2; TRBD1 aligns across 7 bases. In germline, CDR1 is SGHKS, CDR2 YYEKEE (reference sequence). V gave up 5 bases and J gave up 1 base; unmatched junction bases: 2. This CDR3 has 14 amino acids. The CDR3 bases are TGTGCCAGCAGGACAGGGCAGAACACCGGGGAGCTGTTTTTT. This encodes CASRTGQNTGELFF.

The chain employs TRBV29-1 and TRBJ2-7; D is perhaps TRBD2 (5 bases). V gave up 0 bases and J gave up 7 bases, with 13 bases separating them. CDR1 is SQVTM and CDR2 is ANQGSEA in the germline V gene. The CDR3 runs 13 residues. The CDR3 reads CSVEDLIGKEQYF. In DNA, the CDR3 is TGCAGCGTTGAAGATCTAATCGGGAAGGAGCAGTACTTC.

The chain employs TRBV4-2 and TRBJ2-6; perhaps TRBD2 as D (5 bases). The CDR3 is 17 residues long. CDR1 is LGHNA, CDR2 YNFKEQ, per germline. Trimming shortened V by 1 base and J by 4 bases, and 14 bases separated the two germline ends. The chain's CDR3 is CASSQVGVETGANVLTF. CDR3 nucleotide sequence: TGTGCCAGCAGCCAAGTGGGAGTCGAGACCGGGGCCAACGTCCTGACTTTC.

Turning to this clone: This specimen includes other DNA sequences encoding the same CDR3. The chain has TRBV7-9 and TRBJ2-3, with 7 bases identical to TRBD2. Germline trimming cut 5 bases from V and 0 bases from J; bases unmatched to any gene: 2. The germline V gene encodes CDR1 SEHNR and CDR2 FQNEAQ (reference sequence). The CDR3 is 14 amino acids. This CDR3 reads CASSLSGSTDTQYF. The CDR3 DNA reads as TGTGCCAGCAGCCTTAGCGGGAGCACAGATACGCAGTATTTT.

The chain links TRBV5-8 to TRBJ2-5, with 8 bases aligning to TRBD1. CDR1 SGHTS and CDR2 YDEGEE come from the germline V gene. V shed 3 bases, J shed 2 bases, and the junction held 0 bases outside the gene matches. The CDR3 consists of 13 residues. The CDR3 loop is CASSWDRQETQYF. CDR3 DNA: TGTGCCAGCAGCTGGGACAGGCAAGAGACCCAGTACTTC. Full variable domain (outside the CDR3, taken from reference TRBV5-8 and TRBJ2-5): EAGVTQSPTHLIKTRGQQATLRCSPISGHTSVYWYQQALGLGLQFLLWYDEGEERNRGNFPPRFSGRQFPNYSSELNVNALELEDSALYLCASSWDRQETQYFGPGTRLLVL.

The count of this clone is one. This sequence joins TRBV2 and TRBJ2-1; 7 bases map to TRBD1. CDR1 is SNHLY and CDR2 is FYNNEI in the germline V gene. CDR3 length equals 14 residues. V was clipped by 3 bases and J by 7 bases; unmatched bases: 6. The CDR3 DNA reads as TGTGCCAGCAGTGAGACGAGGACAGGTAATGAGCAGTTCTTC. It encodes CASSETRTGNEQFF.

This rearrangement joins TRBV11-2 to TRBJ1-1, with D unclear. The germline V and J ends were trimmed by 0 bases and 1 base, with 12 bases remaining between them. The germline V gene encodes CDR1 SGHAT and CDR2 FQNNGV. The CDR3 is 16 amino acids. CDR3 amino acids: CASSLDRRLSNTEAFF. CDR3 DNA sequence: TGTGCCAGCAGCTTAGATCGGAGGCTCTCGAACACTGAAGCTTTCTTT.

The chain has TRBV30 and TRBJ2-6; the D gene is possibly TRBD1 (5 bases). V lost 3 bases and J 4 bases, leaving 10 bases between the germline ends. The CDR3 loop spans 14 amino acids. CDR1 and CDR2 (germline): GTSNPN, SVGIG (reference sequence). CDR3 DNA: TGTGCCTGGAGGGTAGGGGTCGGGGCCAACGTCCTGACTTTC. This codes for CAWRVGVGANVLTF.

This clone has just one count. This rearrangement joins TRBV7-2 to TRBJ2-3; possibly TRBD1 for D (6 bases). Per the germline V gene, CDR1 is SGHTA and CDR2 is FQGNSA. V lost 5 bases to trimming and J lost 0 bases, with 15 bases between them. This CDR3 spans 16 amino acids. The CDR3 nucleotides are TGTGCCAGCAGCCCCCGACCCGGACAGAGCACAGATACGCAGTATTTT. Translating it yields CASSPRPGQSTDTQYF.

The count of this clone is one. Different DNA sequences within this sample yield the same CDR3. CDR3 nucleotides: TGTGCCAGCAGTTATGGTGGTATGGGTGAAGCTTTCTTT. This codes for CASSYGGMGEAFF. The V and J genes are TRBV6-6 and TRBJ1-1; unclear D gene. Germline V CDR1 and CDR2: MNHNY, SVGAGI (reference sequence). The CDR3 is made up of 13 amino acids. V gave up 3 bases and J gave up 7 bases, with 12 bases separating them.

This clone was recorded once. The chain couples TRBV5-1 to TRBJ2-1; D perhaps matches TRBD1 (6 bases). The V gene's germline CDR1 is SGHRS and CDR2 YFSETQ. The germline V and J ends were trimmed by 2 bases and 6 bases, with 21 bases remaining between them. This CDR3 has 17 amino acids. CDR3 residues: CASSLSPGTQTANEQFF. The CDR3 DNA reads as TGCGCCAGCAGCTTATCACCCGGGACACAAACGGCCAATGAGCAGTTCTTC.

The chain uses TRBV29-1 and TRBJ1-1; no definite D call. The germline gives CDR1 SQVTM, CDR2 ANQGSEA. V was pared by 8 bases and J by 1 base, with 11 bases between. The CDR3 loop spans 12 amino acids. The CDR3 here is CSPEVQNTEAFF. The CDR3 coding sequence is TGCAGCCCTGAAGTTCAGAACACTGAAGCTTTCTTT.

The chain employs TRBV5-6 and TRBJ2-5; 9 positions agree with TRBD2. V trimming: 3 bases; J trimming: 2 bases; junction bases outside the gene matches: 11. CDR1 and CDR2 from the germline V gene are SGHDT and YYEEEE. The CDR3 is made up of 17 amino acids. CDR3 coding DNA: TGTGCCAGCAGCTCCATCCTTAGCGGGAGCGTACAAGAGACCCAGTACTTC. Amino acid sequence: CASSSILSGSVQETQYF.

The CDR3 DNA sequence: TGTGCCAGCAGCCAAGCACAGGAGAATAGCTATGGCTACACCTTC. Translated: CASSQAQENSYGYTF. V usage is TRBV4-2 and J usage is TRBJ1-2; D possibly corresponds to TRBD1 (5 bases). The CDR3 sequence is 15 residues long. The germline V and J ends were trimmed by 1 base and 4 bases, with 13 bases remaining between them. Germline assignment: CDR1 LGHNA and CDR2 YNFKEQ.

This clone showed up just a few times. This chain uses TRBV5-6 with TRBJ2-3; possibly TRBD1 for D (5 bases). The CDR3 loop spans 14 amino acids. The V gene's germline CDR1 is SGHDT and CDR2 YYEEEE. V was cut by 4 bases and J by 1 base, with 10 bases left in between. CDR3: CASSHDRRTDTQYF. In nucleotides, the CDR3 is TGTGCCAGCAGCCATGACAGACGCACAGATACGCAGTATTTT. The full variable domain, in which reference TRBV5-6 and TRBJ2-3 provide the parts outside the CDR3, is DAGVTQSPTHLIKTRGQQVTLRCSPKSGHDTVSWYQQALGQGPQFIFQYYEEEERQRGNFPDRFSGHQFPNYSSELNVNALLLGDSALYLCASSHDRRTDTQYFGPGTRLTVL.

The chain carries TRBV2 and TRBJ2-3; the match to TRBD2 covers 13 bases. There are 13 residues in the CDR3. Germline CDR1 and CDR2: SNHLY and FYNNEI. V lost 11 bases, J lost 3 bases, and 2 bases stayed unmatched. This CDR3 reads CAGGLAGTDTQYF. DNA of the CDR3: TGTGCCGGGGGACTAGCGGGAACAGATACGCAGTATTTT.

This clone was recorded a few times. The V gene is TRBV9, the J gene TRBJ2-1; a possible D gene is TRBD2 (6 bases). The V end was cut by 4 bases, the J end by 7 bases, with 18 bases between. The CDR3 sequence is 15 residues long. From germline, CDR1 is SGDLS and CDR2 YYNGEE. The chain's CDR3 is CASSLGASVRNEQFF. DNA of the CDR3: TGTGCCAGCAGCCTAGGGGCTAGCGTTCGGAATGAGCAGTTCTTC. Based on the CDR3 plus reference TRBV9 and TRBJ2-1, the full variable domain is DSGVTQTPKHLITATGQRVTLRCSPRSGDLSVYWYQQSLDQGLQFLIQYYNGEERAKGNILERFSAQQFPDLHSELNLSSLELGDSALYFCASSLGASVRNEQFFGPGTRLTVL.

J is TRBJ1-1 and V is TRBV7-9; TRBD1 matches 9 bases. Losses at the gene ends were 5 bases for V and 1 base for J; bases not matched to a gene: 5. The CDR3 is 15 amino acids. The germline gives CDR1 SEHNR, CDR2 FQNEAQ (reference sequence). CDR3 amino acids: CASSPRTGANTEAFF. The CDR3 nucleotides are TGTGCCAGCAGCCCCCGGACAGGGGCGAACACTGAAGCTTTCTTT.